The 16 T cell receptor beta chains listed next were all sequenced from one sample in a study of cytomegalovirus exposure and HLA in healthy donors. The PCR had 60 Vbeta and 13 Jbeta primers. Clones were sequenced by immunoSEQ multiplex PCR, and TCRdb holds only the in-frame ones, with some missing. The sample yields roughly 75,000 clones, 84% seen once. The material sequenced was PBMCs. These receptors were obtained from a man aged 70-80 years in good health and CMV-seropositive.

This chain links TRBV4-2 with TRBJ1-2, with D perhaps TRBD1 (6 bases). Looked up from germline, CDR1 is LGHNA and CDR2 is YNFKEQ. The CDR3 is 18 residues long. Trimming took off 3 bases at V and 0 bases at J, with 20 bases between the two ends. The CDR3 reads CASSQGTGNINANYGYTF. DNA of the CDR3: TGTGCCAGCAGCCAGGGAACAGGGAATATAAACGCTAACTATGGCTACACCTTC.

The chain recombines TRBV6-1 with TRBJ1-5, with TRBD1 identical over 9 bases. With 7 bases clipped from V and 0 bases from J, the junction kept 4 bases outside the gene matches. CDR3 length: 15 residues. The germline V gene has CDR1 MNHNS and CDR2 SASEGT. CDR3 sequence (DNA): TGTGCCAGCATTTGGGACAGGGATAGCAATCAGCCCCAGCATTTT. The encoded protein is CASIWDRDSNQPQHF.

The rearrangement uses TRBV19 and TRBJ1-1, with TRBD1 matching 7 bases. Germline CDR1 and CDR2: LNHDA and SQIVND (reference sequence). The CDR3 contains 14 residues. V lost 4 bases, J lost 7 bases, and 9 bases stayed unmatched. The CDR3 DNA follows: TGTGCCAGTAGTAGGGGACAGCTTCGGGATGAAGCTTTCTTT. This sequence encodes CASSRGQLRDEAFF.

This clone turned up a few times. The chain carries TRBV13 and TRBJ1-1; the D gene is possibly TRBD1 (6 bases). Germline assignment: CDR1 PRHDT and CDR2 FYEKMQ (reference sequence). V dropped 2 bases and J dropped 7 bases, with 17 bases sitting between them. The CDR3 consists of 15 residues. The CDR3 nucleotides are TGTGCCAGCAGCTTAAATCAGGGGATTCTGATTGAAGCTTTCTTT. Translation: CASSLNQGILIEAFF.

The V call is TRBV9, the J call TRBJ2-5; 12 positions agree with TRBD2. Trimming removed 4 bases from V and 4 bases from J; junction bases left unmatched: 14. The V gene's germline CDR1 is SGDLS and CDR2 YYNGEE. This CDR3 region has 18 residues. In DNA, the CDR3 is TGTGCCAGCAGCTCTAGCGGGGGGGCCGGAATTAAATTAGAGACCCAGTACTTC. Encoded protein: CASSSSGGAGIKLETQYF.

This chain uses TRBV27 with TRBJ1-4; the match to TRBD1 covers 10 bases. The CDR3 runs to 14 residues. With 6 bases clipped from V and 11 bases from J, the junction kept 9 bases outside the gene matches. Germline V gene sequence: CDR1 MNHEY, CDR2 SMNVEV (reference sequence). In DNA form, the CDR3 reads TGTGCCAGCAGCCACGGACAGGGGGTGGGGAAACTGTTTTTT. This codes for CASSHGQGVGKLFF. Based on the CDR3 plus reference TRBV27 and TRBJ1-4, the full variable domain is EAQVTQNPRYLITVTGKKLTVTCSQNMNHEYMSWYRQDPGLGLRQIYYSMNVEVTDKGDVPEGYKVSRKEKRNFPLILESPSPNQTSLYFCASSHGQGVGKLFFGSGTQLSVL.

This CDR3 is CASSSIAGGRETQYF. Here the CDR3 DNA reads TGTGCCAGCAGTTCGATAGCGGGAGGGAGGGAGACCCAGTACTTC. The rearrangement links TRBV6-6 to TRBJ2-5; TRBD2 matches 11 bases. Germline CDR1 reads MNHNY; CDR2 reads SVGAGI (reference sequence). V gave up 4 bases and J gave up 5 bases; unmatched junction bases: 6. The CDR3 contains 15 residues.

The CDR3 here is CATSLPGTGWAKEQYF. CDR3 coding DNA: TGTGCCACCAGCCTTCCCGGGACAGGGTGGGCGAAAGAGCAGTACTTC. J is TRBJ2-7 and V is TRBV15; 9 bases are shared with TRBD1. The germline V gene encodes CDR1 LNHNV and CDR2 YYDKDF (reference sequence). The CDR3 is 16 amino acids. V lost 5 bases and J lost 7; bases outside the gene matches: 15.

The V and J genes are TRBV7-6 and TRBJ1-1; 9 nucleotides match TRBD1. Unmatched junction bases numbered 5, after V lost 4 bases and J lost 5 bases. CDR3 length equals 14 residues. Germline CDR1 is SGHVS and CDR2 is FNYEAQ. The CDR3 DNA follows: TGTGCCAGCAGCTCCGGACAGGGGAAGACTGAAGCTTTCTTT. Protein product: CASSSGQGKTEAFF.

This clone was counted once. The V gene is TRBV18, the J gene TRBJ2-5; 7 nucleotides match TRBD1. The CDR3 is made up of 14 amino acids. CDR1 and CDR2 from the germline V gene are KGHSH and LQKENI. V was pared by 4 bases and J by 3 bases, with 5 bases of the junction left unmatched. The chain's CDR3 is CASSRGQLEETQYF. CDR3 coding DNA: TGTGCCAGCTCACGGGGACAGCTTGAAGAGACCCAGTACTTC.

This clone was seen more than once but under ten times. The CDR3 sequence: CASSYSYRNTEAFF. DNA for the CDR3: TGTGCCAGCAGTTACTCGTACAGGAACACTGAAGCTTTCTTT. The chain couples TRBV6-5 to TRBJ1-1; D is uncertain. Germline CDR1 MNHEY, CDR2 SVGAGI. The CDR3 sequence is 14 residues long. Trimming pared 0 bases from V and 1 base from J, leaving 6 bases between.

About this clone itself: A read error may account for a junction end that differs from germline. Other nucleotide sequences in the sample specify the same CDR3. CDR3 DNA sequence: TGCGCCAGCAGCTTAGGGTTGACTCGCACAGATACGCAGTATTTT. It is translated as CASSLGLTRTDTQYF. V is TRBV7-9 and J is TRBJ2-3; D is unclear. CDR1 is SEHNR, CDR2 FQNEAQ, per germline (reference sequence). This CDR3 spans 15 amino acids.

V is TRBV2 and J is TRBJ1-1, with 7 nucleotides matching TRBD1. After removal of 6 bases from V and 0 bases from J, the junction contained 4 bases not matched to a gene. The CDR3 totals 14 residues. Germline V gene data show CDR1 as SNHLY and CDR2 as FYNNEI. The CDR3 region is CASRPGQMNTEAFF. As DNA, the CDR3 is TGTGCCAGCAGGCCGGGACAGATGAACACTGAAGCTTTCTTT.

The chain carries TRBV4-2 and TRBJ2-2; D possibly corresponds to TRBD1 (7 bases). The germline CDR1 and CDR2 sequences are LGHNA and YNFKEQ. This CDR3 comprises 16 residues. Trimming took off 0 bases at V and 5 bases at J, with 13 bases between the two ends. CDR3 DNA sequence: TGTGCCAGCAGCCAAGATGAGGCAGGGGGGACCGGGGAGCTGTTTTTT. The encoded protein is CASSQDEAGGTGELFF.

The chain uses TRBV9 and TRBJ1-5; no firm D call. CDR1 and CDR2 from the germline V gene are SGDLS and YYNGEE. The CDR3 contains 15 residues. The V end was cut by 2 bases, the J end by 0 bases, with 9 bases between. CDR3: CASSVSGDSNQPQHF. Here the CDR3 DNA reads TGTGCCAGCAGCGTTAGCGGGGATAGCAATCAGCCCCAGCATTTT.

This rearrangement joins TRBV5-1 to TRBJ2-7; 8 bases agree with TRBD1. This CDR3 spans 15 amino acids. The germline gives CDR1 SGHRS, CDR2 YFSETQ. J was trimmed by 6 bases and V by 4 bases; bases with no gene match: 12. CDR3 region: CASSPGQGDGSEQYF. As DNA, the CDR3 is TGCGCCAGCAGCCCTGGACAGGGAGATGGGAGCGAGCAGTACTTC.